This T cell receptor (beta chain) was identified during a study of cytomegalovirus exposure and HLA in healthy donors (dated by TCRdb to about 2017). Regarding the research as a whole: According to a later analysis, the approximately 120 validation repertoires were produced on the same platform as the roughly 700 repertoires of the first cohort. The study aimed to test whether signatures of past pathogen exposure could be identified by cataloging public T cell receptors. Besides the first cohort of roughly 700 subjects, a separate validation cohort made up of over a hundred different subjects was used. To predict cytomegalovirus infection status, the study brought together high-throughput TCR immunosequencing, statistical association of individual TCRs with disease status, and machine learning. The full study reports these points: A later analysis had no HLA typing for the validation cohort, so co-occurrence there was scored across all 120 repertoires. A few of the identified cytomegalovirus-associated TCR beta chains were confirmed in vitro to be specific for cytomegalovirus antigens. Cytomegalovirus status was reported to be diagnosed by the classifier with high specificity and sensitivity in both the original and validation cohorts. The authors suggested that the approach could potentially be extended to other disease states and immunological phenotypes. A later analysis found that TCRs clustered in the first cohort also tended to co-occur in the 120 validation repertoires, with 94% of cluster scores above 0. In the study, some 160 TCR beta chains were listed as associated with cytomegalovirus. While some public TCRs were present in many individuals, most TCR sequences turned up only very rarely across donors.

The junction shows trimming of 1 base on V and 10 bases on J, plus 14 bases between the germline ends. Including the terminal cysteine and phenylalanine, the CDR3 comprises 14 residues. The retained sequence is limited to the CDR3, 42 bases, with the frame set at the first base. Sequences SGHAT (CDR1) and FQNNGV (CDR2) are obtained from the germline V gene. The donors belonged to the validation cohort of 120 subjects, which was separate from the approximately 700-subject first cohort. Points on this clone: Its binding antigen is unknown. It has no much larger one-base neighbor in the sample; base qualities were not kept.

Library generation was performed with the immunoSEQ multiplex PCR assay. As for the authors' bioinformatics: A statistical classification framework was built to diagnose cytomegalovirus status from the catalog of TCR beta chain sequences. TCRdb took this table from immuneACCESS and kept in-frame rearrangements with V and J called. Such tables lack part of the clones; where checked against another copy, unresolved V genes explain under half of the gap, and the rest is unexplained. The V and J calls and clone size were taken over from that table, and D and trimming were inferred from the DNA. Recorded for this sample are 150,000 to 200,000 clones; roughly 80% of them occurred a single time. Jointly, the top ten make up about 2.3% of the sample.

The clonotype originates from a man aged 25-45 years in good health and CMV-seropositive. The material sequenced was PBMCs. The sequence links TRBV11-2 to TRBJ2-1, with a tentative D gene TRBD2 over 5 matching bases. At the DNA level, the sequence is TGTGCCAGCAGCTTAGGTGCTCCGGGAAGAGAGCAGTTCTTC. The resulting protein is CASSLGAPGREQFF.